A selection of T cell receptor beta chains follows, all from one sample in a study of T-cell memory formation after mild COVID-19. One entry per CDR3 protein results from TCRdb running MiXCR on the 5' RACE reads. This table has 580,000 or so distinct CDR3 sequences, 17% appearing once. The sequenced material came from PBMCs or a T cell subset sorted from them (not recorded which). These receptors originate from an adult woman who had mild COVID-19 (a few samples of this study predate the infection). Cell type and time point are not known. The CDR3 runs from the conserved cysteine through the conserved F or W. A D gene is named only where the DNA matches it firmly. Expanded clones are given a class, and other clones once, few, many or no size at all.

v_gene,abundance,j_gene,d_gene,CDR3aa,CDR3nt
TRBV29-1,.,TRBJ2-7,.,CSVEGLGGEQYF,TGCAGCGTTGAAGGTCTAGGCGGCGAGCAGTACTTC
TRBV27,few,TRBJ2-1,.,CASSPTPGLVYNEQFF,TGTGCCAGCAGTCCAACTCCGGGACTTGTCTACAATGAGCAGTTCTTC
TRBV5-6,.,TRBJ1-1,.,CASSIGTDTEAFF,TGTGCCAGCAGCATCGGGACCGACACTGAAGCTTTCTTT
TRBV28,.,TRBJ1-5,TRBD1,CASSLTGGAQPQHF,TGTGCCAGCAGTTTGACAGGGGGCGCTCAGCCCCAGCATTTT
TRBV20-1,once,TRBJ1-2,.,CSAPTGTSYGYTF,TGCAGTGCCCCAACCGGGACAAGCTATGGCTACACCTTC
TRBV6-5,few,TRBJ2-7,.,CASSWDRGAYEQYF,TGTGCCAGCAGTTGGGACCGTGGAGCCTACGAGCAGTACTTC
TRBV9,.,TRBJ2-5,TRBD2,CASSSRLAGATETQYF,TGTGCCAGCAGCTCTCGACTAGCGGGGGCCACGGAGACCCAGTACTTC
TRBV7-9,.,TRBJ1-5,.,CASSPIGGNQPQHF,TGTGCCAGCAGCCCCATTGGGGGCAATCAGCCCCAGCATTTT
TRBV29-1,.,TRBJ2-2,TRBD2,CSAQLAGGPNTGELFF,TGCAGCGCACAACTAGCGGGGGGGCCCAACACCGGGGAGCTGTTTTTT
TRBV2,.,TRBJ2-7,.,CASSGGTALYEQYF,TGTGCCAGCAGTGGCGGGACAGCCCTCTACGAGCAGTACTTC
TRBV12-3/TRBV12-4,.,TRBJ1-6,TRBD1,CASIAGAGGSPLHF,TGTGCCAGCATAGCAGGGGCAGGGGGTTCACCCCTCCACTTT
TRBV2,few,TRBJ2-5,.,CASSGGAWETQYF,TGTGCCAGCAGTGGGGGGGCGTGGGAGACCCAGTACTTC
TRBV14,.,TRBJ1-4,TRBD1,CASSQRTGAPGEKLFF,TGTGCCAGCAGCCAGAGGACAGGGGCACCGGGTGAAAAACTGTTTTTT
TRBV5-5,.,TRBJ1-5,.,CASSFGDTGIRPKHF,TGTGCCAGCAGCTTCGGGGATACAGGAATTCGGCCCAAGCATTTT
TRBV29-1,.,TRBJ2-5,TRBD2,CSVTSGRAETQYF,TGCAGCGTGACTAGCGGGAGGGCAGAGACCCAGTACTTC
TRBV3-1,.,TRBJ2-2,.,CASSRTPGPLNTGELFF,TGTGCCAGCAGCCGAACCCCCGGACCTTTGAACACCGGGGAGCTGTTTTTT
TRBV2,few,TRBJ2-1,.,CASFRAEYYNEQFF,TGTGCCAGCTTCAGGGCAGAATACTACAATGAGCAGTTCTTC
TRBV12-3/TRBV12-4,.,TRBJ1-3,.,CASSTGQGVGNTIYF,TGTGCCAGCAGTACTGGGCAAGGCGTTGGAAACACCATATATTTT
TRBV12-3/TRBV12-4,many,TRBJ2-3,.,CASSLGGDTDTQYF,TGTGCCAGCAGTTTAGGAGGGGACACAGATACGCAGTATTTT
TRBV10-2,.,TRBJ2-5,TRBD2,CASSARLAREDQETQYF,TGCGCCAGCAGTGCCCGACTAGCTAGAGAGGACCAAGAGACCCAGTACTTC
TRBV10-3,few,TRBJ2-7,.,CAISPGPYEQYF,TGTGCCATCAGCCCGGGTCCTTACGAGCAGTACTTC
TRBV4-1,.,TRBJ1-5,TRBD1,CASSQAPGQAYQPQHF,TGCGCCAGCAGCCAGGCTCCGGGACAGGCTTATCAGCCCCAGCATTTT